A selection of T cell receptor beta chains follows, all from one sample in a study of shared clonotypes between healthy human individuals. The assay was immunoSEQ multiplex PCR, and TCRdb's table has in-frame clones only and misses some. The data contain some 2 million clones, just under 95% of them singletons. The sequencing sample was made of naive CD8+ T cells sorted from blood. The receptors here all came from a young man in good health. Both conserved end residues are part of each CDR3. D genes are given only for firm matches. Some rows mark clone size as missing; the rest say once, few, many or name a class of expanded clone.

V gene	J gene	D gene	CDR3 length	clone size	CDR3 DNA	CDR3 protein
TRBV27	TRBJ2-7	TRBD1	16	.	TGTGCCAGCAGTTTAAGTCAGGGGGATTATACATACGAGCAGTACTTC	CASSLSQGDYTYEQYF
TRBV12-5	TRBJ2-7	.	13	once	TGTGCTAGTGGTTTGTTACAGGGCTACGAGCAGTACTTC	CASGLLQGYEQYF
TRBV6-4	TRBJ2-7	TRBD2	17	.	TGTGCCAGCAGTGTATTCCGGGGACTAGCGGGCCGCTACGAGCAGTACTTC	CASSVFRGLAGRYEQYF
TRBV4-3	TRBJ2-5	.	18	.	TGCGCCAGCAGCCAAGATAGCAGGGGATCTCCCGAGCAAGAGACCCAGTACTTC	CASSQDSRGSPEQETQYF
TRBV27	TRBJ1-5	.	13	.	TGTGCCAGCAGTTGGCAGGGTACTCAGCCCCAGCATTTT	CASSWQGTQPQHF
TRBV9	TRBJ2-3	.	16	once	TGTGCCAGCAGCTCGCACTACGGTCCCCCGTCGGATACGCAGTATTTT	CASSSHYGPPSDTQYF
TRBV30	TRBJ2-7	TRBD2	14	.	TGTGCCTGGAGTGTTGGTAGCGGGAGCGACGAGCAGTACTTC	CAWSVGSGSDEQYF
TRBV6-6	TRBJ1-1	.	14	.	TGTGCCAGCAGTCCCCGGGCCCTCAACACTGAAGCTTTCTTT	CASSPRALNTEAFF
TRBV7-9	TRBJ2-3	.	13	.	TGTGCCAGCAGCTTAACGGAATCAGATACGCAGTATTTT	CASSLTESDTQYF
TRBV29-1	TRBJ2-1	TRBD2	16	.	TGCAGCGTTGAAGGACTAGGCGGGAGGGCATACAATGAGCAGTTCTTC	CSVEGLGGRAYNEQFF
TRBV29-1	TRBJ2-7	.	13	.	TGCAGCGTTAGGGTCCAGCCGGCCTACGAGCAGTACTTC	CSVRVQPAYEQYF